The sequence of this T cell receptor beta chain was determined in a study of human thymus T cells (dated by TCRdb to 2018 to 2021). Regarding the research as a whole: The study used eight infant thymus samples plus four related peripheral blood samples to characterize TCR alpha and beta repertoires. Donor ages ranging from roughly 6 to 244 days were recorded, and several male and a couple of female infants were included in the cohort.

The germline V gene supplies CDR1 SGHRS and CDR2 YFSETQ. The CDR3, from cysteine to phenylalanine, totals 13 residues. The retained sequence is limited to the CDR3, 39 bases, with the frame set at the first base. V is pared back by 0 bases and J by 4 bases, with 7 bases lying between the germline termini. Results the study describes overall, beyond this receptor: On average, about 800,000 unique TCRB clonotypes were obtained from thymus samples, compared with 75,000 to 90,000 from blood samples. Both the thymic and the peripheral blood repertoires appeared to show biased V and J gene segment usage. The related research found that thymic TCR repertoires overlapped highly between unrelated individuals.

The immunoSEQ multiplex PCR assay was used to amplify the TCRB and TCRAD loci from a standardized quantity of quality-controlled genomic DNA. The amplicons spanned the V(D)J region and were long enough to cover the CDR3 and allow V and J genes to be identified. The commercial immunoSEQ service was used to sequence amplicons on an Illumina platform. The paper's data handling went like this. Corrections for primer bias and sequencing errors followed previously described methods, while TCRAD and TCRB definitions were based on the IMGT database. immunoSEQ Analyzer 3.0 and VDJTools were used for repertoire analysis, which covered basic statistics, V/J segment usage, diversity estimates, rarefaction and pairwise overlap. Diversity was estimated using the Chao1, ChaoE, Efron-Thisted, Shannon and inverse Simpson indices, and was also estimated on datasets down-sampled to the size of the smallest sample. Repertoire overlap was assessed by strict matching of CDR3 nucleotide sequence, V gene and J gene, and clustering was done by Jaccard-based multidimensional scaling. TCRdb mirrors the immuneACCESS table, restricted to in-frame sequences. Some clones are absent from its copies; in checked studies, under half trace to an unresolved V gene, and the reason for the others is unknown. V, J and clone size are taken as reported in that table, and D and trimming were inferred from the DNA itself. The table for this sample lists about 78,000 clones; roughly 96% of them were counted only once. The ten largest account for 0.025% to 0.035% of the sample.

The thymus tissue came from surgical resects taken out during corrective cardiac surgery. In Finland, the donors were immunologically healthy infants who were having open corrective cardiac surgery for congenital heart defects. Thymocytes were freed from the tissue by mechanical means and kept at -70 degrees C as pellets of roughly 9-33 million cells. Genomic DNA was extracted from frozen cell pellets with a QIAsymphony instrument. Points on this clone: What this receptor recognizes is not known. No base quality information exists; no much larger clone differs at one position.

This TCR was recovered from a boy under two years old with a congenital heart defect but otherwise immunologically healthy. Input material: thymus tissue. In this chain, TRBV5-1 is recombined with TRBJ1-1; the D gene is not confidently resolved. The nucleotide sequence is TGCGCCAGCAGCTTGGGGTGGGCCACTGAAGCTTTCTTT. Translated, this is CASSLGWATEAFF.